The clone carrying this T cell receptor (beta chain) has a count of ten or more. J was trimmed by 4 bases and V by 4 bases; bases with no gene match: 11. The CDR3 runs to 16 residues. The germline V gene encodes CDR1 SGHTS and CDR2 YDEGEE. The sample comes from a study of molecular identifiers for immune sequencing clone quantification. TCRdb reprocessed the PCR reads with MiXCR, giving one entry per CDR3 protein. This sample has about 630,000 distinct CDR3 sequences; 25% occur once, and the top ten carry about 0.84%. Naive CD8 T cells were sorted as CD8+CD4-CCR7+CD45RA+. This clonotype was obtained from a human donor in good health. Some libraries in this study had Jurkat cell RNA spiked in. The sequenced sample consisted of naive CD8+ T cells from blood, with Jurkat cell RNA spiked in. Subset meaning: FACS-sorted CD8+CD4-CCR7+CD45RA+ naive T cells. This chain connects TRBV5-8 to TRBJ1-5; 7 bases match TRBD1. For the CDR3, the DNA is TGTGCCAGCAGCAAGGATTACAGGGGACGTAATCAGCCCCAGCATTTT. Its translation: CASSKDYRGRNQPQHF.